A selection of T cell receptor beta chains follows, all from one sample in a study of blood T cells in healthy people across ages. TCRdb itself ran the 5' RACE reads through MiXCR, one entry per CDR3 protein. Of roughly 1.5 million distinct CDR3 sequences listed, 42% were seen once; the top ten hold about 3.8%. Material: blood. All receptors derive from a young woman in good health. Each CDR3 is given with its conserved first and last residue.

>15|TRBJ1-2|TRBV24-1
CATSGPKGQGCGYTF
>17|TRBJ2-1|TRBV24-1
CATSESRAASSYNEQFF
>14|TRBJ1-2|TRBV4-3
CASSQDRGFYGYTF
>19|TRBJ2-5|TRBV10-3
CAISESKLAGAASQETQYF
>15|TRBJ1-5|TRBV24-1
CATSDGHRGNQPQHF
>15|TRBJ1-1|TRBV7-2
CASSLGWFYNTEAFF
>15|TRBJ2-1|TRBV4-3
CASSQELGVGDEQFF
>15|TRBJ2-2|TRBV3-1
CASSQGDRYHGELFF
>15|TRBJ1-1|TRBV5-1
CASSVGGGARTEAFF
>15|TRBJ1-4|TRBV12-3/TRBV12-4
CASSLKRSLKEKLFF